The present T cell receptor beta chain was sequenced within a study of blood T cell repertoires in COVID-19 (dated by TCRdb to between 2020 and 2021). Some background on the complete study: Samples from collaborators originated in the United States, Italy and Spain and spanned both the acute and convalescent phases of COVID-19. The material from the prospective study consisted of cDNA or gDNA derived from T cells, B-cell-depleted T cells, or PBMCs. Subjects who had been exposed to COVID-19, were actively infected with it, or had recovered from it provided the deeply sampled blood TCRbeta repertoires that made up the dataset. The repertoires were released in a freely available public database intended as a resource for research on the immune response to SARS-CoV-2. Samples were obtained from the ongoing ImmuneRACE study (first 160 participants) and from approximately 1,200 subjects provided by 6 global collaborators. Nearly every sample came with metadata listing a de-identified subject ID, COVID-19 status, age in years and sex. Where HLA class I and class II types were available, the types were taken from metadata supplied by the sample provider, not from assay-based typing. The paper's findings and limits, for the study overall: The quantity of clinical and demographic metadata differed by source and by participant and was supplied without curation.

Participants in the prospective study were enrolled through a virtual design, were aged roughly 18 to 90 years, and lived in 20 to 30 United States geographic areas. In the prospective study, cohorts were assigned on the basis of participant-reported clinical history obtained from a screening survey and a study questionnaire. For ImmuneRACE Cohort 3, a participant was defined as recovered based on two consecutive negative NP/OP PCR tests, clearance by a healthcare professional, or resolution of symptoms. Mobile phlebotomists in the prospective study collected whole blood, serum and a nasopharyngeal or oropharyngeal swab from every participant. Additional blood draws and questionnaires over a 2-month period could optionally be provided by prospective study participants. Prospective study blood samples were shipped either frozen or at room temperature before DNA extraction. Including the terminal cysteine and phenylalanine, the CDR3 comprises 15 residues. Left in the record is the CDR3 DNA by itself, 45 bases read in frame from the first base. CDR1 and CDR2 are drawn from the germline V gene: SNHLY, FYNNEI. Trimming costs V 4 bases and J 2 bases, and their ends lie 14 bases apart.

TCRbeta CDR3 regions were amplified from genomic DNA using the immunoSEQ Assay, a bias-controlled multiplex PCR. Turning to the authors' computational methods: The number of nucleated cells in each sample was estimated from the amplification of reference gene primers within the assay. Sequence reads were collapsed and filtered to measure the absolute abundance of every unique TCRbeta CDR3 rearrangement. For each sample, productive Simpson clonality was calculated as the square root of Simpson's diversity index across productive rearrangements. TCRdb mirrors the immuneACCESS table, restricted to in-frame sequences. Some clones are absent from its copies; in checked studies, under half trace to an unresolved V gene, and the reason for the others is unknown. The V and J calls and clone size come from that table; D and trimming were worked out from the DNA. This sample is represented by roughly 250,000 clones; approximately 85% of them were singletons. The ten most abundant clones make up 3.5% to 5.5% of the sample.

A note on this clone: Which antigen it targets is not known. No qualities accompany the bases; no much larger clone lies one base away.

The sequence is built from TRBV2 and TRBJ1-2, with the identity of the D gene unclear. This TCR came from a woman younger than 45 who had recovered from COVID-19. Sequenced material: PBMCs or T cells enriched from blood (not recorded which). The CDR3 reads as follows: CASSAWGGGNYGYTF. The DNA is as follows: TGTGCCAGCAGTGCCTGGGGAGGAGGGAACTATGGCTACACCTTC.